A single sample gave rise to the 3 T cell receptor beta chains below, sequenced in a study of blood T cell repertoires in COVID-19. Repertoires were generated with immunoSEQ multiplex PCR, while TCRdb's copy carries only in-frame clones and drops some. This table holds 100,000 to 150,000 clones, almost 70% found once. Source material: peripheral blood. The receptors derive from a woman between 65 and 79 years old with acute or convalescent COVID-19.

V usage is TRBV5-4 and J usage is TRBJ2-2; 8 bases fit TRBD1. Per the germline V gene, CDR1 is SGHNT and CDR2 is YYREEE (reference sequence). J lost 1 base, V lost 1 base, and 3 bases had no gene match. The length of the CDR3 is 16 residues. The CDR3 here is CASSLFRGLNTGELFF. For the CDR3, the DNA is TGTGCCAGCAGCTTGTTCAGGGGGCTGAACACCGGGGAGCTGTTTTTT.

The genes are TRBV19 and TRBJ1-2; D remains unclear. CDR3 length: 13 amino acids. Deletions cut 3 bases from V and 7 bases from J, with 12 bases between. Germline V gives CDR1 LNHDA, CDR2 SQIVND (reference sequence). For the CDR3, the DNA is TGTGCCAGTAGTATCGGTACGTTGAGTGGCTACACCTTC. Its protein product is CASSIGTLSGYTF.

In this sample, this clone turned up a few times. The rearrangement links TRBV24-1 to TRBJ1-5; D uncertain. The germline CDR1 and CDR2 sequences are KGHDR and SFDVKD. The CDR3 consists of 15 residues. V lost 2 bases to trimming and J lost 2 bases, with 9 bases between them. The CDR3 DNA sequence: TGTGCCACCAGTGATTCTACGGAGGGCAATCAGCCCCAGCATTTT. Protein sequence: CATSDSTEGNQPQHF.